The next 7 T cell receptor beta chains were all read from a single sample in a study of T-cell memory formation after mild COVID-19. One entry per CDR3 protein results from TCRdb running MiXCR on the 5' RACE reads. The sample gives some 180,000 distinct CDR3 sequences, roughly 13% of which show up once; 2.5% to 3.5% is in the top ten. Specimen: PBMCs or a T cell subset sorted from them (not recorded which). The receptors shown here come from a man between 18 and 29 years old who had mild COVID-19 (a few samples of this study predate the infection). Cell type and time point are not known.

This clonotype turned up a few times. This chain uses TRBV12-3 or TRBV12-4 with TRBJ2-3, with TRBD2 as a possible D gene (5 bases). This CDR3 comprises 16 residues. The V end was cut by 5 bases, the J end by 6 bases, with 21 bases between. The CDR3 reads CASSPITGYPHDTQYF. CDR3 DNA sequence: TGTGCCAGCAGTCCCATAACGGGGTACCCCCACGATACGCAGTATTTT.

The chain uses TRBV20-1 and TRBJ2-7; TRBD1 matches at 9 bases. V lost 3 bases, J lost 6 bases, and 15 bases stayed unmatched. The germline V gene encodes CDR1 DFQATT and CDR2 SNEGSKA (reference sequence). The CDR3 contains 16 residues. The DNA of the CDR3 is TGCAGTGCTAGCCTCCGTGGGACAGGGACCGCCCGCGAGCAGTACTTC. This encodes CSASLRGTGTAREQYF.

The gene calls are TRBV5-6 and TRBJ2-5; D is uncertain. This CDR3 has 13 amino acids. V was clipped by 2 bases and J by 4 bases, with 9 bases between them. In germline, CDR1 is SGHDT, CDR2 YYEEEE. CDR3 region: CASSFRSAETQYF. The CDR3 region has the DNA TGTGCCAGCAGCTTTAGGTCCGCAGAGACCCAGTACTTC.

This clonotype was seen a handful of times. V is TRBV19 and J is TRBJ2-5, with 10 bases aligning to TRBD1. CDR1 is LNHDA, CDR2 SQIVND, per germline (reference sequence). This CDR3 region has 15 residues. Germline trimming cut 4 bases from V and 6 bases from J; bases unmatched to any gene: 8. CDR3 in DNA: TGTGCCAGTAGTACGGACAGGGGGAGGTGGAAGACCCAGTACTTC. This encodes CASSTDRGRWKTQYF. The variable domain in full, with the rest retrieved from reference TRBV19 and TRBJ2-5, is DGGITQSPKYLFRKEGQNVTLSCEQNLNHDAMYWYRQDPGQGLRLIYYSQIVNDFQKGDIAEGYSVSREKKESFPLTVTSAQKNPTAFYLCASSTDRGRWKTQYFGPGTRLLVL.

The genes are TRBV4-2 and TRBJ2-1; no reliable D call. The CDR3 has 11 amino acids. Trimming took off 4 bases at V and 6 bases at J, with 4 bases between the two ends. Germline values: CDR1 LGHNA, CDR2 YNFKEQ. In nucleotides, the CDR3 is TGTGCCAGCAGCCGTAGCAATGAGCAGTTCTTC. This gives the protein CASSRSNEQFF.

The rearrangement uses TRBV12-3 or TRBV12-4 and TRBJ1-6, with D possibly TRBD1 on 5 matching bases. The ends were cut back, 6 bases at V and 9 bases at J, with 9 bases in the middle. The CDR3 has 12 amino acids. The CDR3: CASRDQGSPLHF. CDR3 in DNA: TGTGCCAGCAGAGATCAGGGTTCACCCCTCCACTTT.

This clonotype was counted between two and nine times. In nucleotides, the CDR3 is TGCAGCGTTGTCAGACCTAGCGGAGGCGAGCAGTACTTC. It translates to CSVVRPSGGEQYF. The gene calls are TRBV29-1 and TRBJ2-7; 7 bases agree with TRBD2. The CDR3 extends over 13 amino acids. Trimming at V came to 4 bases and at J to 6 bases, leaving 9 bases not matched to a gene. The germline CDR1 and CDR2 sequences are SQVTM and ANQGSEA.